One T cell receptor beta chain is described in this entry. The antigen is not known. The data derive from a study of radiotherapy plus CTLA-4 blockade in lung cancer. Study as a whole: The study recorded objective responses in 15% to 20% of patients and disease control in 31%.

The protocol was immunoSEQ multiplex PCR, while the TCRdb copy is restricted to in-frame clones and leaves out a portion. This table has approximately 94,000 clones, around 84% appearing once. Study-wide findings and caveats: TCR clones originating in tumors grew in number in blood after radiotherapy plus ipilimumab. Early clone dynamics of blood T cells, plus interferon-beta, reportedly predicted response best.

The V gene's germline CDR1 is DFQATT and CDR2 SNEGSKA (reference sequence). CDR3 length: 11 amino acids. Trimming pared 0 bases from V and 11 bases from J, leaving 9 bases between. Focal radiation plus CTLA-4 blockade with ipilimumab was administered to patients who had chemo-refractory metastatic non-small-cell lung cancer. Sequenced here: peripheral blood, sampled from a patient treated with radiotherapy plus ipilimumab. This clonotype was sampled from a human donor with non-small cell lung cancer that progressed on radiotherapy plus ipilimumab. The rearrangement joins TRBV20-1 to TRBJ2-3, with D maybe TRBD2 (6 bases). CDR3 coding DNA: TGCAGTGCTAGAGAGGGGGGATGGCAGTATTTT. This encodes CSAREGGWQYF.